This T cell receptor beta chain was captured by sequencing in a study of shared clonotypes between healthy human individuals. Sequenced by immunoSEQ multiplex PCR; TCRdb stores in-frame clones only, minus some. This table holds 1.5 million to 2.5 million clones, less than 95% found once. In regard to this clone: Its antigen is as yet unknown.

With 2 bases removed from V and 5 bases from J, the gap between germline ends came to 10 bases. The CDR3 loop spans 13 amino acids. The germline CDR1 and CDR2 sequences are SGHNT and YYREEE (reference sequence). Findings of the study overall: Clonotypes shared by all four sorted-subset donors had higher generation probabilities than non-shared clonotypes.

The naive CD8 fraction comprised CD45RO-negative cells positively selected for CCR7 and excluded terminally differentiated effector memory CD45RA+ cells. Participating donors were healthy, HIV-negative adults free of recent acute infections or vaccinations. Sequencing was done on a sample of naive CD8+ T cells sorted from blood. The genes are TRBV5-4 and TRBJ1-2; D is ambiguous. The sequence derives from a man between 18 and 35 years old in good health. CDR3 sequence reads: CASSLPDIYGYTF. CDR3 DNA: TGTGCCAGCAGCTTACCCGACATATATGGCTACACCTTC.